Listed below are T cell receptor beta chains from one sample, sequenced in a study of T-cell reconstitution after alpha-beta-depleted transplantation in children. TCRdb re-called the PCR reads with MiXCR, one entry per CDR3 protein. The profile shows about 1,000,000 distinct CDR3 sequences, about 31% of them singletons. Sequencing used PBMCs, mostly from graft donor cells, obtained 360 days after TCRalphabeta/CD19-depleted stem cell transplant. Source of these receptors: a boy less than two years old who had a stem cell transplant for SCID, so the T cells may come from the graft donor. CDR3s include the opening cysteine and the closing phenylalanine or tryptophan. The D gene is left open where the match is weak. Only some rows state a clone size, as once, few, many or a class for expanded clones.

D gene: TRBD2; V gene: TRBV18; J gene: TRBJ2-6; clone size: few; CDR3 DNA: TGTGCCAGCTCACCTGGACGAGGGAGGGGAGCTGGGGCCAACGTCCTGACTTTC; CDR3 protein: CASSPGRGRGAGANVLTF
D gene: .; V gene: TRBV7-8; J gene: TRBJ1-5; clone size: few; CDR3 DNA: TGTGCCAGCAGCTTATGGGCAGATTTCAATCAGCCCCAGCATTTT; CDR3 protein: CASSLWADFNQPQHF
D gene: TRBD1; V gene: TRBV12-3/TRBV12-4; J gene: TRBJ1-3; clone size: .; CDR3 DNA: TGTGCCAGCAGTAACAGGGGTCCTGGAAACACCATATATTTT; CDR3 protein: CASSNRGPGNTIYF
D gene: .; V gene: TRBV20-1; J gene: TRBJ2-3; clone size: few; CDR3 DNA: TGCAGTGCTAGAGTGTTGGTCAGGGGTGGAGTTGGCACAGATACGCAGTATTTT; CDR3 protein: CSARVLVRGGVGTDTQYF
D gene: .; V gene: TRBV4-2; J gene: TRBJ1-2; clone size: .; CDR3 DNA: TGTGCCAGCAGCCACAGGGACACGTATGGCTACACCTTC; CDR3 protein: CASSHRDTYGYTF
D gene: .; V gene: TRBV18; J gene: TRBJ2-1; clone size: .; CDR3 DNA: TGTGCCAGCTCACCAGGGGACACGCGCTACAATGAGCATTTCTTC; CDR3 protein: CASSPGDTRYNEHFF
D gene: .; V gene: TRBV4-3; J gene: TRBJ2-4; clone size: few; CDR3 DNA: TGCGCCAGCAGCCAAGAGCCCCAGTACTTC; CDR3 protein: CASSQEPQYF
D gene: TRBD1; V gene: TRBV6-5; J gene: TRBJ2-3; clone size: few; CDR3 DNA: TGTGCCAGCAGCTGGGGGGACAGGTCTTCAGATACGCAGTATTTT; CDR3 protein: CASSWGDRSSDTQYF
D gene: .; V gene: TRBV12-3/TRBV12-4; J gene: TRBJ2-1; clone size: few; CDR3 DNA: TGTGCCAGCAGTCCCGACAGGAGGGTCCACAATGAGCAGTTCTTC; CDR3 protein: CASSPDRRVHNEQFF
D gene: TRBD1; V gene: TRBV9; J gene: TRBJ2-3; clone size: many; CDR3 DNA: TGTGCCAGCAGCGGGGGACAGCCTCTATCTACGCAGTATTTT; CDR3 protein: CASSGGQPLSTQYF
D gene: .; V gene: TRBV11-2; J gene: TRBJ2-2; clone size: .; CDR3 DNA: TGTGCCAGCAGCTTCACAGCCGCCCCCGGGGAGCTGTTTTTT; CDR3 protein: CASSFTAAPGELFF
D gene: TRBD2; V gene: TRBV15; J gene: TRBJ2-1; clone size: few; CDR3 DNA: TGTGCCACCAGCAGAGATCCCGGGGGGAATGAGCAGTTCTTC; CDR3 protein: CATSRDPGGNEQFF
D gene: .; V gene: TRBV2; J gene: TRBJ2-1; clone size: .; CDR3 DNA: TGTGCCAGCACCCTCGGATACTACAATGAGCAGTTCTTC; CDR3 protein: CASTLGYYNEQFF
D gene: TRBD2; V gene: TRBV7-3; J gene: TRBJ2-1; clone size: .; CDR3 DNA: TGTGCCAGCAGCCTGACTAGCGGGGGGGATTACAATGAGCAGTTCTTC; CDR3 protein: CASSLTSGGDYNEQFF
D gene: TRBD1; V gene: TRBV9; J gene: TRBJ2-1; clone size: .; CDR3 DNA: TGTGCCAGCAGCGTAGGGACAGGGGCGAGGAGCTCCTACAATGAGCAGTTCTTC; CDR3 protein: CASSVGTGARSSYNEQFF
D gene: .; V gene: TRBV5-1; J gene: TRBJ1-5; clone size: .; CDR3 DNA: TGCGCCAGCAGCTTGGACTCTGGCAGCAATCAGCCCCAGCATTTT; CDR3 protein: CASSLDSGSNQPQHF
D gene: .; V gene: TRBV5-1; J gene: TRBJ1-2; clone size: .; CDR3 DNA: TGCGCCAGCAGCCCGCACTCCTGGAGGTACTATGGCTACACCTTC; CDR3 protein: CASSPHSWRYYGYTF
D gene: .; V gene: TRBV6-5; J gene: TRBJ1-2; clone size: .; CDR3 DNA: TGTGCCAGCAGTTACTCTGGGGTCCCAGGCTATGGCTACACCTTC; CDR3 protein: CASSYSGVPGYGYTF
D gene: .; V gene: TRBV10-3; J gene: TRBJ1-2; clone size: .; CDR3 DNA: TGTGCCATCAGTGACTTGACAGTTCGCCATGGCTACACCTTC; CDR3 protein: CAISDLTVRHGYTF
D gene: .; V gene: TRBV7-3; J gene: TRBJ2-1; clone size: .; CDR3 DNA: TGTGCCAGCGCGTACTCCTACAATGAGCAGTTCTTC; CDR3 protein: CASAYSYNEQFF
D gene: TRBD1; V gene: TRBV12-3/TRBV12-4; J gene: TRBJ2-2; clone size: .; CDR3 DNA: TGTGCCAGCAGTCCCCTCATACCATGGGACAGCACCGGGGAGCTGTTTTTT; CDR3 protein: CASSPLIPWDSTGELFF
D gene: .; V gene: TRBV6-5; J gene: TRBJ2-7; clone size: .; CDR3 DNA: TGTGCCAGCAGTTACTCTGGCCAGGGGGGCTCCGAGCAGTACTTC; CDR3 protein: CASSYSGQGGSEQYF
D gene: .; V gene: TRBV7-9; J gene: TRBJ2-3; clone size: few; CDR3 DNA: TGTGCCAGCAGCTTAGACGGGTGGGGCTGGGATACGCAGTATTTT; CDR3 protein: CASSLDGWGWDTQYF
D gene: TRBD2; V gene: TRBV5-1; J gene: TRBJ2-3; clone size: few; CDR3 DNA: TGCGCCAGCAGCCTTTGGCGGGGGGGCGCAGATACGCAGTATTTT; CDR3 protein: CASSLWRGGADTQYF
D gene: TRBD1; V gene: TRBV12-3/TRBV12-4; J gene: TRBJ1-1; clone size: .; CDR3 DNA: TGTGCCAGCACCAACCGACAGGGAAACACTGAAGCTTTCTTT; CDR3 protein: CASTNRQGNTEAFF
D gene: .; V gene: TRBV12-3/TRBV12-4; J gene: TRBJ1-6; clone size: .; CDR3 DNA: TGTGCCAGCAGCAGTATAGGGGTTCCGGGGGGGCCCCTCCACTTT; CDR3 protein: CASSSIGVPGGPLHF
D gene: TRBD1; V gene: TRBV20-1; J gene: TRBJ2-5; clone size: few; CDR3 DNA: TGCAGTGCTAGAGATCCCAGGGGGTATCCCCAGGAGACCCAGTACTTC; CDR3 protein: CSARDPRGYPQETQYF
D gene: TRBD2; V gene: TRBV12-3/TRBV12-4; J gene: TRBJ2-5; clone size: .; CDR3 DNA: TGTGCCAGCAACAGGGGACTAGCTCAAGAGACCCAGTACTTC; CDR3 protein: CASNRGLAQETQYF
D gene: .; V gene: TRBV5-1; J gene: TRBJ1-1; clone size: .; CDR3 DNA: TGCGCCAGCAGCTTGGTTTCCCCCCGGGGTCTCAAGAACACTGAAGCTTTCTTT; CDR3 protein: CASSLVSPRGLKNTEAFF
D gene: .; V gene: TRBV5-5; J gene: TRBJ1-5; clone size: .; CDR3 DNA: TGTGCCAGCAGCTCGGGGGGGGATAGCAATCAGCCCCAGCATTTT; CDR3 protein: CASSSGGDSNQPQHF
D gene: .; V gene: TRBV29-1; J gene: TRBJ2-7; clone size: .; CDR3 DNA: TGCAGCGTCGAAGGGGGAACCTCCTACGAGCAGTACTTC; CDR3 protein: CSVEGGTSYEQYF
D gene: TRBD2; V gene: TRBV18; J gene: TRBJ2-1; clone size: .; CDR3 DNA: TGTGCCAGCTCCCCATGGGGTAGCGGGACCTACAATGAGCAGTTCTTC; CDR3 protein: CASSPWGSGTYNEQFF
D gene: .; V gene: TRBV6-1; J gene: TRBJ2-2; clone size: .; CDR3 DNA: TGTGCCAGCAGGTTGGGTCGCGGGGAGCTGTTTTTT; CDR3 protein: CASRLGRGELFF
D gene: .; V gene: TRBV9; J gene: TRBJ2-6; clone size: .; CDR3 DNA: TGTGCCAGCAGCGTAGAAGCTGGGGCCAACGTCCTGACTTTC; CDR3 protein: CASSVEAGANVLTF
D gene: .; V gene: TRBV6-1; J gene: TRBJ1-1; clone size: few; CDR3 DNA: TGTGCCAGCAGCCCCCATTGGGGCAGGAGTACTGAAGCTTTCTTT; CDR3 protein: CASSPHWGRSTEAFF
D gene: .; V gene: TRBV6-5; J gene: TRBJ1-3; clone size: .; CDR3 DNA: TGTGCCAGCAGTTACGGGGGGGACGTTAAAAGAAACACCATATATTTT; CDR3 protein: CASSYGGDVKRNTIYF
D gene: .; V gene: TRBV5-4; J gene: TRBJ1-2; clone size: few; CDR3 DNA: TGTGCCAGCAGCTTGGATTTGGGGGGCCCTGGCTACACCTTC; CDR3 protein: CASSLDLGGPGYTF
D gene: .; V gene: TRBV12-3/TRBV12-4; J gene: TRBJ2-2; clone size: few; CDR3 DNA: TGTGCCAGCACCCCATCCTCAGCGAACACCGGGGAGCTGTTTTTT; CDR3 protein: CASTPSSANTGELFF
D gene: .; V gene: TRBV14; J gene: TRBJ2-1; clone size: .; CDR3 DNA: TGTGCCAGCAGCCAAGACCTCAATCCCAGCCGCAATGAGCAGTTCTTC; CDR3 protein: CASSQDLNPSRNEQFF
D gene: .; V gene: TRBV12-3/TRBV12-4; J gene: TRBJ1-1; clone size: .; CDR3 DNA: TGTGCCAGCAGTCTCACAGGATTCACTGAAGCTTTCTTT; CDR3 protein: CASSLTGFTEAFF
D gene: .; V gene: TRBV29-1; J gene: TRBJ1-4; clone size: few; CDR3 DNA: TGCAGCGTTTTGGACGTTTCGGAACTTCTTTTT; CDR3 protein: CSVLDVSELLF
D gene: TRBD2; V gene: TRBV7-2; J gene: TRBJ2-7; clone size: few; CDR3 DNA: TGTGCCAGCAGCCAGCCCGGACTAGCGGGGGGGCATGAGCAGTACTTC; CDR3 protein: CASSQPGLAGGHEQYF
D gene: .; V gene: TRBV12-5; J gene: TRBJ2-2; clone size: few; CDR3 DNA: TGTGCTAGTGGTACTACCACAGGGAATGGTCCCGGGGAGCTGTTTTTT; CDR3 protein: CASGTTTGNGPGELFF